A single sample is the source of the 7 T cell receptor beta chains below, sequenced in a study of blood T cell repertoires in COVID-19. The method was immunoSEQ multiplex PCR; TCRdb's version includes in-frame clones alone and lacks a portion of them. Among hundreds of thousands of clones listed, 84% were seen once. The material sequenced was peripheral blood. Source of these receptors: a human donor in a cohort sampled during active COVID-19.

The chain recombines TRBV7-9 with TRBJ2-1, with no clear D. V was shortened by 2 bases and J by 5 bases, with 13 bases between the two germline ends. The CDR3 covers 15 residues. Germline lookup yields CDR1 SEHNR and CDR2 FQNEAQ (reference sequence). The CDR3 nucleotides read TGTGCCAGCAGCTTATCCCCAGTTTTGAACAATGAGCAGTTCTTC. Translation gives CASSLSPVLNNEQFF.

The gene calls are TRBV28 and TRBJ2-7, with 7 bases that match TRBD1. The CDR3 is 13 amino acids. The trim removed 6 bases at V and 0 bases at J, leaving 2 bases unmatched. Germline V gene data show CDR1 as MDHEN and CDR2 as SYDVKM. The CDR3 nucleotides read TGTGCCAGCAGGGGACAGTCCTCCTACGAGCAGTACTTC. It specifies CASRGQSSYEQYF. The whole variable domain, remainder taken from reference TRBV28 and TRBJ2-7, is DVKVTQSSRYLVKRTGEKVFLECVQDMDHENMFWYRQDPGLGLRLIYFSYDVKMKEKGDIPEGYSVSREKKERFSLILESASTNQTSMYLCASRGQSSYEQYFGPGTRLTVT.

The CDR3 region has the DNA TGTGCCAGTAGTTTGGGGACAGGAAACACTGAAGCTTTCTTT. Translation: CASSLGTGNTEAFF. The chain has TRBV19 and TRBJ1-1; 8 bases match TRBD1. V shed 5 bases and J 2 bases; nucleotides not matched to a gene: 4. Germline V gives CDR1 LNHDA, CDR2 SQIVND (reference sequence). This CDR3 contains 14 residues.

CDR3 bases: TGTGCCAGCAGCCGGCAATCCTCTGGAAACACCATATATTTT. Amino acid sequence: CASSRQSSGNTIYF. The chain links TRBV3-1 (or the pseudogene TRBV3-2) to TRBJ1-3; D not resolved. This CDR3 has 14 residues. Germline CDR1 is LGHDT and CDR2 is YNNKEL (reference sequence). V was trimmed by 4 bases and J by 0 bases, leaving 7 bases between them.

This chain connects TRBV13 to TRBJ1-1, with 8 bases that match TRBD1. V lost 7 bases and J lost 6; bases outside the gene matches: 7. The CDR3 covers 13 residues. Germline V gene data show CDR1 as PRHDT and CDR2 as FYEKMQ (reference sequence). Here the CDR3 DNA reads TGTGCCAGCACCTGGACAGGGATCGCTGAAGCTTTCTTT. As protein: CASTWTGIAEAFF.

In its sample, this clone was seen a few times. The chain employs TRBV5-4 and TRBJ2-2, with TRBD1 identical over 7 bases. The trim removed 1 base at V and 7 bases at J, leaving 16 bases unmatched. Germline lookup yields CDR1 SGHNT and CDR2 YYREEE (reference sequence). CDR3 size: 18 residues. The CDR3 nucleotides are TGTGCCAGCAGCTTGTCCATAGTAGGGGGCCTAGAGGTCGGGGAGCTGTTTTTT. Translated, it gives CASSLSIVGGLEVGELFF.

This clone was seen a few times. This chain joins TRBV5-1 and TRBJ1-5; tentatively, D is TRBD1 (5 bases). Trimming left V 4 bases short and J 3 bases short, with 14 bases between. There are 15 residues in the CDR3. In germline, CDR1 is SGHRS, CDR2 YFSETQ. For the CDR3, the DNA is TGCGCCAGCAGCCCCGATGGACACCCCAATCAGCCCCAGCATTTT. Its translation: CASSPDGHPNQPQHF.